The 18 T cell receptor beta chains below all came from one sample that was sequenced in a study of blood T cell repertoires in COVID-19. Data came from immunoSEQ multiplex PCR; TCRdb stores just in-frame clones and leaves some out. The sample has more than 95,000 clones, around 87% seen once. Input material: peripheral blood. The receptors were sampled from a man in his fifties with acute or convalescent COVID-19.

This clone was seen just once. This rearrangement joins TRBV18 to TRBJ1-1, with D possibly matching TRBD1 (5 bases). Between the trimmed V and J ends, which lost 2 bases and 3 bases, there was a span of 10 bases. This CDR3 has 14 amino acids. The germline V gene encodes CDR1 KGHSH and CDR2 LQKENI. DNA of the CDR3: TGTGCCAGCTCACCAACCACAGGTGACACTGAAGCTTTCTTT. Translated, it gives CASSPTTGDTEAFF.

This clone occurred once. CDR3 sequence (DNA): TGTGCCAGCAGCTCCAGGACTAGCGGGACAAGCACAGATACGCAGTATTTT. As protein: CASSSRTSGTSTDTQYF. The chain employs TRBV11-3 and TRBJ2-3; 12 bases agree with TRBD2. The CDR3 is 17 residues long. Trimming cost V 4 bases and J 0 bases; bases outside gene matches: 5. Germline loops: CDR1 SGHNT, CDR2 YENEEA. The full variable domain, with the rest looked up from reference TRBV11-3 and TRBJ2-3, is EAGVVQSPRYKIIEKKQPVAFWCNPISGHNTLYWYLQNLGQGPELLIRYENEEAVDDSQLPKDRFSAERLKGVDSTLKIQPAELGDSAVYLCASSSRTSGTSTDTQYFGPGTRLTVL.

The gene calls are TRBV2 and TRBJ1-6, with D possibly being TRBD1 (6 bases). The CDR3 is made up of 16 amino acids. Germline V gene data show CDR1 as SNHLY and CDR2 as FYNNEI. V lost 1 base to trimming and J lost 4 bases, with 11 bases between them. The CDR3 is CASSEVMGAYNSPLHF. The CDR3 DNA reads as TGTGCCAGCAGTGAAGTAATGGGGGCGTATAATTCACCCCTCCACTTT.

The CDR3: CASKAGTASPQHF. CDR3 nucleotides: TGTGCCAGCAAGGCAGGGACAGCCAGCCCCCAGCATTTT. The rearrangement joins TRBV6-5 to TRBJ1-5; 7 bases align to TRBD1. The CDR3 totals 13 residues. J lost 10 bases, V lost 7 bases, and 10 bases had no gene match. The V gene's germline CDR1 is MNHEY and CDR2 SVGAGI.

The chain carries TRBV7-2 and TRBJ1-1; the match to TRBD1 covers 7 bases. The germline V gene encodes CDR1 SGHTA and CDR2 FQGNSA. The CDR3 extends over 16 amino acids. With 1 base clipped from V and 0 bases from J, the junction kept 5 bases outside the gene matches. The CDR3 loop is CASSLGWGQLNTEAFF. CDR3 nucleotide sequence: TGTGCCAGCAGCTTAGGATGGGGACAGTTGAACACTGAAGCTTTCTTT.

The chain's CDR3 is CASSQEESGQRRGEQYF. The CDR3 region has the DNA TGCGCCAGCAGCCAAGAAGAATCGGGACAGCGCAGAGGGGAGCAGTACTTC. V is TRBV4-1 and J is TRBJ2-7, with 7 bases aligning to TRBD1. CDR3 length: 17 residues. The V gene end was trimmed by 0 bases and the J gene end by 7 bases; junction bases not matched to a gene: 15. The germline V gene encodes CDR1 MGHRA and CDR2 YSYEKL.

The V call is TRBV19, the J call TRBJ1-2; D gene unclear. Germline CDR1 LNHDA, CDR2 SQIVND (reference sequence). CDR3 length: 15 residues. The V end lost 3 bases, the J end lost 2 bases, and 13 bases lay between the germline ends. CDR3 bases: TGTGCCAGTAGTATGTCGCGGCGGGCGAACTATGGCTACACCTTC. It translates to CASSMSRRANYGYTF.

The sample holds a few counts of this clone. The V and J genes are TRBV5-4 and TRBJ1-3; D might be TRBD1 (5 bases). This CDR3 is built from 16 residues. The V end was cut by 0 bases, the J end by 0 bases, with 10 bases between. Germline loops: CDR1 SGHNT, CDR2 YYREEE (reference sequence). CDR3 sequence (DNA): TGTGCCAGCAGCTTGGGCGGGGCAGACTCTGGAAACACCATATATTTT. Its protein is CASSLGGADSGNTIYF. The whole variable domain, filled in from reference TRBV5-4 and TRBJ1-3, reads ETGVTQSPTHLIKTRGQQVTLRCSSQSGHNTVSWYQQALGQGPQFIFQYYREEENGRGNFPPRFSGLQFPNYSSELNVNALELDDSALYLCASSLGGADSGNTIYFGEGSWLTVV.

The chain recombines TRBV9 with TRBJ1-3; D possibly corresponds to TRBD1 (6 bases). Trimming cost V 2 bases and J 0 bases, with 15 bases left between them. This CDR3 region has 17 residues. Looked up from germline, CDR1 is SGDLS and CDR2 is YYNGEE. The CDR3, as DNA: TGTGCCAGCAGCGTTTTATCAGGGGACTACTCTGGAAACACCATATATTTT. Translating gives CASSVLSGDYSGNTIYF. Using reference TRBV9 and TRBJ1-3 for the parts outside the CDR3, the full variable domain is DSGVTQTPKHLITATGQRVTLRCSPRSGDLSVYWYQQSLDQGLQFLIQYYNGEERAKGNILERFSAQQFPDLHSELNLSSLELGDSALYFCASSVLSGDYSGNTIYFGEGSWLTVV.

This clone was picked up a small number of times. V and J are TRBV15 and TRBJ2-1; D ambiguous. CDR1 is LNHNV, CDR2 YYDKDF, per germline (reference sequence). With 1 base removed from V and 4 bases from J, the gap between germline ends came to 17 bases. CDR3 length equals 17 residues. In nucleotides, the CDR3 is TGTGCCACCAGCAGAGTACTACCCGGCCCCTCTTACAATGAGCAGTTCTTC. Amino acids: CATSRVLPGPSYNEQFF.

The CDR3 reads CASSFFLAGRSTDTQYF. The CDR3 DNA follows: TGTGCCAGCAGCTTCTTTCTAGCGGGAAGGAGCACAGATACGCAGTATTTT. This sequence joins TRBV5-6 and TRBJ2-3; 9 bases match TRBD2. The CDR3 length is 17 residues. The J segment lost 0 bases and the V segment lost 2 bases, leaving 7 bases of the junction unmatched. Germline CDR1 and CDR2: SGHDT and YYEEEE. Combining the CDR3 with reference TRBV5-6 and TRBJ2-3 gives the whole variable domain DAGVTQSPTHLIKTRGQQVTLRCSPKSGHDTVSWYQQALGQGPQFIFQYYEEEERQRGNFPDRFSGHQFPNYSSELNVNALLLGDSALYLCASSFFLAGRSTDTQYFGPGTRLTVL.

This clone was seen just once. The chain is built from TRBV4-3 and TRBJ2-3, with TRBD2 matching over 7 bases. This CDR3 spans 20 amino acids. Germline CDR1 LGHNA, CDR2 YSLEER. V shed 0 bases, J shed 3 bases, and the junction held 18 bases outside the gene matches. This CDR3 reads CASSQDPGAGEGFGTDTQYF. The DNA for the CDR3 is TGCGCCAGCAGCCAAGATCCCGGGGCGGGAGAGGGTTTTGGGACAGATACGCAGTATTTT.

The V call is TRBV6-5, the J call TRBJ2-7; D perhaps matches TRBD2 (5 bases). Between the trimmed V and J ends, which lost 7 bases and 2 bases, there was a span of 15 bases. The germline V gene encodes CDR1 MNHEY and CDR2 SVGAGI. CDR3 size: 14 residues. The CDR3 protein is CASMDFPGAYEQYF. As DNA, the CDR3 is TGTGCCAGCATGGACTTCCCGGGCGCCTACGAGCAGTACTTC.

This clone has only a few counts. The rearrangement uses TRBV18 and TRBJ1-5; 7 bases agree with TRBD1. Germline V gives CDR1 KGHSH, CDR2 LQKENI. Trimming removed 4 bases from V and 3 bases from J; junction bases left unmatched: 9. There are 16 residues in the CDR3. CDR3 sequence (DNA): TGTGCCAGCTCACTCTCGGACAGGACTCTCAATCAGCCCCAGCATTTT. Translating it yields CASSLSDRTLNQPQHF.

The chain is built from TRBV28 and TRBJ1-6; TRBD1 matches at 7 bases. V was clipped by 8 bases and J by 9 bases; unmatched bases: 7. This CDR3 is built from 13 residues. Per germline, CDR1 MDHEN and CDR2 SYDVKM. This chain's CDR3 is CASATGSGSPLHF. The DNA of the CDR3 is TGTGCCAGCGCGACAGGGTCGGGTTCACCCCTCCACTTT.

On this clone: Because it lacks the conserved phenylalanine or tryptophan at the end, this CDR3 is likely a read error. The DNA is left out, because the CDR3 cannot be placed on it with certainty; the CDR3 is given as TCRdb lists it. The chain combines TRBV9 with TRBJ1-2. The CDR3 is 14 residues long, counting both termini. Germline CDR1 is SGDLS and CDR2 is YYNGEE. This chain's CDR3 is CASMRTSPEEKTFY.

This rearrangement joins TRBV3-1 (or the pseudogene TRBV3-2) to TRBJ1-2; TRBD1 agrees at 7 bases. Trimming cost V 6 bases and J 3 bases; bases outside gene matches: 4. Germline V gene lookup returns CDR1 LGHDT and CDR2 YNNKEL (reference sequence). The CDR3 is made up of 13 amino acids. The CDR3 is CASSLDRDYGYTF. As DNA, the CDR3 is TGTGCCAGCAGTCTCGACAGGGACTATGGCTACACCTTC.

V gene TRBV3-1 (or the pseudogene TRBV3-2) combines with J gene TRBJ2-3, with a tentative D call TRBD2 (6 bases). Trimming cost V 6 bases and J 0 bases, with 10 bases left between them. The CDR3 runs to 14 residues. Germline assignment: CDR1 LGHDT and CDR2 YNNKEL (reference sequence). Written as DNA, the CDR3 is TGTGCCAGCAGATCGACTAGTAGCACAGATACGCAGTATTTT. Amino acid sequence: CASRSTSSTDTQYF.